These 28 T cell receptor beta chains were all obtained from the same sample, sequenced in a study of T cells after yellow fever vaccination. TCRdb analysed the 5' RACE reads with MiXCR anew, one entry per CDR3 protein. The profile shows roughly 260,000 distinct CDR3 sequences, 13% of them singletons. The sample was CD4+ T cells sorted from PBMCs, taken 45 days after the yellow fever booster vaccination. The receptors here all came from a man aged 25-45 years who received the YFV17D yellow fever vaccine.

About this clonotype: One end of the junction does not line up with germline, which may come from a read error. The rearrangement uses TRBV5-1 and TRBJ2-7; D uncertain. The germline CDR1 and CDR2 sequences are SGHRS and YFSETQ. The CDR3 totals 13 residues. CDR3: CASSASRTYDQYF. DNA of the CDR3: TGCGCCAGCAGCGCCTCTCGAACCTACGACCAGTACTTC.

The chain recombines TRBV4-3 with TRBJ2-3; 7 nucleotides line up with TRBD1. With V trimmed by 4 bases and J by 1 base, 5 bases remained unmatched. The V gene's germline CDR1 is LGHNA and CDR2 YSLEER. There are 15 residues in the CDR3. CDR3 residues: CASSPTGQGTDTQYF. Here the CDR3 DNA reads TGCGCCAGCAGCCCCACCGGACAGGGCACAGATACGCAGTATTTT.

The chain carries TRBV29-1 and TRBJ2-7; D call uncertain. Germline lookup yields CDR1 SQVTM and CDR2 ANQGSEA. Trimming removed 6 bases from V and 2 bases from J, with 14 bases in between. The CDR3 has 13 residues. The CDR3 bases are TGCAGCGTGCCCCATCCTCAAACCTACGAGCAGTACTTC. Amino acids: CSVPHPQTYEQYF.

The chain is built from TRBV18 and TRBJ2-5, with D maybe TRBD1 (6 bases). The CDR3 contains 15 residues. The germline V gene has CDR1 KGHSH and CDR2 LQKENI. The V end lost 1 base, the J end lost 3 bases, and 12 bases lay between the germline ends. This CDR3 reads CASSPRRGAEETQYF. The CDR3 DNA follows: TGTGCCAGCTCACCACGCAGGGGTGCGGAAGAGACCCAGTACTTC.

This clonotype was found many times. The chain joins TRBV7-8 to TRBJ2-1; D uncertain. Trimming cost V 0 bases and J 6 bases, with 6 bases left between them. There are 13 residues in the CDR3. Germline V gene lookup returns CDR1 SGHVS and CDR2 FQNEAQ. CDR3 protein: CASSLARLNEQFF. In DNA form, the CDR3 reads TGTGCCAGCAGCTTAGCACGCCTCAATGAGCAGTTCTTC.

This clonotype was seen more than once but under ten times. The chain recombines TRBV12-3 or TRBV12-4 with TRBJ2-3; TRBD2 matches at 13 bases. Trimming removed 5 bases from V and 5 bases from J; junction bases left unmatched: 10. CDR3 length: 17 residues. The CDR3 spells CASSDTGTSGIIDTQYF. Here the CDR3 DNA reads TGTGCCAGCAGTGATACCGGGACTAGCGGGATTATAGATACGCAGTATTTT.

The chain carries TRBV18 and TRBJ1-1, with 9 bases that match TRBD1. Germline V CDR1 and CDR2: KGHSH, LQKENI. V dropped 2 bases and J dropped 4; count of bases not matched to a gene: 5. This CDR3 is built from 15 residues. The CDR3: CASSPISDRGTEAFF. The CDR3 DNA reads TGTGCCAGCTCACCAATCTCGGACAGGGGCACTGAAGCTTTCTTT.

This clonotype has just a few counts. The chain employs TRBV10-3 and TRBJ2-3; 10 nucleotides line up with TRBD2. The CDR3 runs to 14 residues. Per germline, CDR1 ENHRY and CDR2 SYGVKD. V lost 6 bases, J lost 4 bases, and 4 bases stayed unmatched. In DNA form, the CDR3 reads TGTGCCATCAGCACTAGCGGGGTTGCAGATACGCAGTATTTT. Encoded protein: CAISTSGVADTQYF.

V is TRBV21-1 and J is TRBJ2-7; the D call of TRBD2 is as the table states it, not checked on the DNA. TRBV21-1 constitutes a pseudogene. This CDR3 region has 20 residues. CDR3 sequence reads: CASSRSVGGLAPLYSYEQYF. The CDR3 DNA reads TGTGCCAGCAGCAGGTCAGTCGGGGGACTAGCGCCACTATACTCCTACGAGCAGTACTTC.

The chain employs TRBV6-6 and TRBJ1-2; D might be TRBD1 (6 bases). Deletions cut 8 bases from V and 8 bases from J, with 15 bases between. The CDR3 is 12 residues long. CDR1 and CDR2 (germline): MNHNY, SVGAGI (reference sequence). The CDR3 bases are TGTGCCAGCCAGGGGCCGTTAGAAGGCTACACCTTC. It codes for CASQGPLEGYTF.

This clonotype was counted many times. V is TRBV10-3 and J is TRBJ2-5; D unresolved. Per the germline V gene, CDR1 is ENHRY and CDR2 is SYGVKD. The V gene lost 8 bases and the J gene lost 0 bases, with 4 bases spanning the gap. The CDR3 has 11 amino acids. CDR3 in amino acids: CAIGYQETQYF. The CDR3 bases are TGTGCCATCGGGTACCAAGAGACCCAGTACTTC.

The chain combines TRBV5-1 with TRBJ2-1; 7 nucleotides agree with TRBD2. The V and J ends lost 4 bases and 9 bases, in that order; junction bases with no gene match: 7. This CDR3 is built from 13 residues. The germline CDR1 and CDR2 sequences are SGHRS and YFSETQ. The CDR3, as DNA: TGCGCCAGCAGCCCGACTAGCAGGAGTGAGCAGTTCTTC. Its protein is CASSPTSRSEQFF.

DNA of the CDR3: TGTGCCAGCAGCTTACAGTCGGGGGGGGCAGATACGCAGTATTTT. Translated: CASSLQSGGADTQYF. The rearrangement joins TRBV7-2 to TRBJ2-3, with 8 bases aligning to TRBD2. The germline gives CDR1 SGHTA, CDR2 FQGNSA. This CDR3 spans 15 amino acids. The V and J ends lost 2 bases and 4 bases, in that order; junction bases with no gene match: 5.

There are a few counts of this clonotype. This chain uses TRBV7-2 with TRBJ2-3; 8 nucleotides agree with TRBD2. The germline CDR1 and CDR2 sequences are SGHTA and FQGNSA. With V trimmed by 5 bases and J by 1 base, 5 bases remained unmatched. The CDR3 length is 15 residues. CDR3 DNA: TGTGCCAGCAGCAGTAGCGGGATAGGCACAGATACGCAGTATTTT. Its translation: CASSSSGIGTDTQYF.

V and J are TRBV13 and TRBJ2-7; a weak D match, TRBD1 (6 bases). CDR3 length: 17 residues. Germline-derived CDR1 and CDR2 are PRHDT and FYEKMQ (reference sequence). Trimming cost V 6 bases and J 0 bases, with 21 bases left between them. DNA of the CDR3: TGTGCCAGCAGAGAAAGACGACAGGAGCCCCTCTCCTACGAGCAGTACTTC. Its translation: CASRERRQEPLSYEQYF.

This clonotype was observed a handful of times. This CDR3 reads CASSYSGTSHSEQFF. The CDR3 coding sequence is TGCGCCAGCAGCTACTCCGGGACTAGTCACAGTGAGCAGTTCTTC. V is TRBV5-1 and J is TRBJ2-1; TRBD2 agrees at 8 bases. Trimming took 3 bases from V and 9 from J; bases not matched to a gene: 11. Germline lookup yields CDR1 SGHRS and CDR2 YFSETQ. This CDR3 is built from 15 residues.

This clonotype was picked up a small number of times. This rearrangement joins TRBV20-1 to TRBJ2-1; D not resolved. Germline CDR1 and CDR2: DFQATT and SNEGSKA (reference sequence). The CDR3 totals 14 residues. Trimming took 2 bases from V and 3 from J, leaving 11 bases between them. The CDR3 region is CSARRPVGYNEQFF. CDR3 DNA: TGCAGTGCTAGAAGGCCAGTGGGCTACAATGAGCAGTTCTTC.

V is TRBV4-3 and J is TRBJ2-7; the match to TRBD1 covers 7 bases. CDR1 is LGHNA and CDR2 is YSLEER in the germline V gene. V dropped 3 bases and J dropped 0; count of bases not matched to a gene: 5. This CDR3 is 15 amino acids long. The CDR3 region is CASSQRQGPSYEQYF. The CDR3 bases are TGCGCCAGCAGCCAGAGACAGGGTCCCTCCTACGAGCAGTACTTC.

This chain links TRBV6-5 with TRBJ2-1, with 9 bases identical to TRBD2. Germline V CDR1 and CDR2: MNHEY, SVGAGI. Losses at the gene ends were 5 bases for V and 5 bases for J; bases not matched to a gene: 7. This CDR3 is built from 15 residues. Written as DNA, the CDR3 is TGTGCCAGCAGTCCCGGACTAGCGCGAGACAATGAGCAGTTCTTC. This sequence encodes CASSPGLARDNEQFF.

On this clonotype itself: The germline gene is not matched at one end of the junction; a read error may be the cause. This rearrangement joins TRBV7-7 to TRBJ2-5, with TRBD2 identical over 7 bases. Germline V CDR1 and CDR2: SSHAT, FNYEAQ (reference sequence). The CDR3 length is 15 residues. DNA for the CDR3: TGTGCTAGCAGCTTAGGAGGGACTATCCAAGAGACCCAGTACTTC. Translated, it gives CASSLGGTIQETQYF.

V gene TRBV7-9 combines with J gene TRBJ2-5; D is possibly TRBD2 (6 bases). Germline CDR1 is SEHNR and CDR2 is FQNEAQ (reference sequence). The CDR3 runs to 17 residues. Trimming shortened V by 3 bases and J by 1 base, and 18 bases separated the two germline ends. CDR3 nucleotide sequence: TGTGCCAGCAGCTTGGACGAACTTTGGGGGGTCCAAGAGACCCAGTACTTC. It codes for CASSLDELWGVQETQYF. Based on the CDR3 plus reference TRBV7-9 and TRBJ2-5, the full variable domain is DTGVSQNPRHKITKRGQNVTFRCDPISEHNRLYWYRQTLGQGPEFLTYFQNEAQLEKSRLLSDRFSAERPKGSFSTLEIQRTEQGDSAMYLCASSLDELWGVQETQYFGPGTRLLVL.

This clonotype was recorded a few times. CDR3 in DNA: TGCAGTGCTGATAGCGGGAGGGGCGCAGATACGCAGTATTTT. Its translation: CSADSGRGADTQYF. V gene TRBV20-1 combines with J gene TRBJ2-3; 11 bases map to TRBD2. Germline CDR1 and CDR2: DFQATT and SNEGSKA (reference sequence). V dropped 5 bases and J dropped 4; count of bases not matched to a gene: 5. The CDR3 runs to 14 residues.

This clonotype has more than one count but fewer than ten. The chain is built from TRBV6-1 and TRBJ1-2; the match to TRBD1 covers 8 bases. The CDR3 loop spans 15 amino acids. Unmatched junction bases numbered 13, after V lost 5 bases and J lost 8 bases. The germline V gene has CDR1 MNHNS and CDR2 SASEGT. CDR3 region: CASSHPGGARSGYTF. The CDR3 nucleotides read TGTGCCAGCAGTCATCCAGGGGGCGCAAGGAGCGGCTACACCTTC.

The chain joins TRBV5-1 to TRBJ2-1, with 8 positions matching TRBD2. Germline CDR1 reads SGHRS; CDR2 reads YFSETQ. The CDR3 extends over 18 amino acids. The trim removed 0 bases at V and 0 bases at J, leaving 8 bases unmatched. The CDR3: CASSLVWGSGSSYNEQFF. The CDR3 coding sequence is TGCGCCAGCAGCTTGGTGTGGGGAAGCGGGAGCTCCTACAATGAGCAGTTCTTC.

The V gene is TRBV18, the J gene TRBJ2-3; D uncertain. V lost 0 bases to trimming and J lost 2 bases, with 15 bases between them. The CDR3 is 17 residues long. Germline loops: CDR1 KGHSH, CDR2 LQKENI. Written as DNA, the CDR3 is TGTGCCAGCTCACCACCTATTGGCACTTCGGACACAGATACGCAGTATTTT. Protein: CASSPPIGTSDTDTQYF.

Ten or more counts support this clonotype. V gene TRBV11-2 combines with J gene TRBJ2-7; the match to TRBD1 covers 8 bases. CDR3 length: 15 amino acids. CDR1 is SGHAT, CDR2 FQNNGV, per germline. V shed 3 bases, J shed 3 bases, and the junction held 7 bases outside the gene matches. CDR3 loop: CASSFTDRGRYEQYF. CDR3 DNA: TGTGCCAGCAGCTTCACCGACAGGGGCCGCTACGAGCAGTACTTC.

This clonotype occurred many times. The CDR3 protein is CASSLLQRRRKTQYF. CDR3 nucleotide sequence: TGTGCCAGCAGCTTACTTCAGCGGAGAAGGAAGACCCAGTACTTC. V and J are TRBV7-3 and TRBJ2-5; D might be TRBD2 (5 bases). The CDR3 spans 15 residues. Germline V gene lookup returns CDR1 SGHTA and CDR2 FQGTGA. V lost 2 bases and J 6 bases, leaving 16 bases between the germline ends.

The CDR3 region is CASTEVPGGELFF. As DNA, the CDR3 is TGTGCCAGCACCGAAGTTCCCGGTGGGGAGCTGTTTTTT. The J gene is TRBJ2-2, the V gene TRBV12-3 or TRBV12-4; no clear D gene. The CDR3 is 13 amino acids. Trimming stripped 7 bases from V and 8 bases from J, with 14 bases between.